What follows are 26 T cell receptor beta chains derived from one specimen sequenced in a study of cytomegalovirus exposure and HLA in healthy donors. The PCR used 60 Vbeta and 13 Jbeta primers. Assay used: immunoSEQ multiplex PCR; TCRdb lists only in-frame clones, some missing. The repertoire has more than 150,000 clones, approximately 80% of them found once; the top ten carry about 1.3%. Sequencing was performed on PBMCs. The origin of the receptors is a girl under 18 in good health and CMV-seropositive.

This clone was detected a few times. Sequence at one end of the junction differs from germline and may be a read error. V and J are TRBV10-3 and TRBJ2-1; 7 nucleotides match TRBD2. Germline CDR1 is ENHRY and CDR2 is SYGVKD. The CDR3 is made up of 14 amino acids. CDR3 DNA: TGTGCCATCAGTGAGGAGGGAGGGTACAGTGAGCAGTTCTTC. Translation gives CAISEEGGYSEQFF.

The rearrangement links TRBV15 to TRBJ2-1; no firm D call. The CDR3 runs to 20 residues. Trimming took 1 base from V and 9 from J, leaving 31 bases between them. Germline V CDR1 and CDR2: LNHNV, YYDKDF (reference sequence). This chain's CDR3 is CATSRGPSPSTDLIWSEQFF. In nucleotides, the CDR3 is TGTGCCACCAGCAGAGGTCCATCACCGTCGACCGACCTCATCTGGAGTGAGCAGTTCTTC.

V usage is TRBV7-2 and J usage is TRBJ1-3, with TRBD1 matching 9 bases. Per germline, CDR1 SGHTA and CDR2 FQGNSA. CDR3 length: 17 residues. V dropped 4 bases and J dropped 1; count of bases not matched to a gene: 8. CDR3 loop: CASSSTGGGGSGNTIYF. DNA for the CDR3: TGTGCCAGCAGCTCGACAGGGGGAGGAGGATCTGGAAACACCATATATTTT. The full variable domain, with the rest looked up from reference TRBV7-2 and TRBJ1-3, is GAGVSQSPSNKVTEKGKDVELRCDPISGHTALYWYRQSLGQGLEFLIYFQGNSAPDKSGLPSDRFSAERTGGSVSTLTIQRTQQEDSAVYLCASSSTGGGGSGNTIYFGEGSWLTVV.

V usage is TRBV11-2 and J usage is TRBJ1-5; a weak D match, TRBD1 (5 bases). The CDR3 totals 15 residues. CDR1 and CDR2 (germline): SGHAT, FQNNGV. V lost 5 bases and J lost 2, with 13 bases in between. The CDR3 here is CASSPVGGGNQPQHF. CDR3 in DNA: TGTGCCAGCAGCCCTGTCGGAGGGGGCAATCAGCCCCAGCATTTT. Together with reference TRBV11-2 and TRBJ1-5, the CDR3 gives the full variable domain: EAGVAQSPRYKIIEKRQSVAFWCNPISGHATLYWYQQILGQGPKLLIQFQNNGVVDDSQLPKDRFSAERLKGVDSTLKIQPAKLEDSAVYLCASSPVGGGNQPQHFGDGTRLSIL.

The V call is TRBV19, the J call TRBJ2-1, with 10 positions matching TRBD2. This CDR3 region has 16 residues. The J segment lost 7 bases and the V segment lost 4 bases, leaving 10 bases of the junction unmatched. From germline, CDR1 is LNHDA and CDR2 SQIVND (reference sequence). The CDR3 loop is CASSNPSSGSYNEQFF. Here the CDR3 DNA reads TGTGCCAGTAGTAACCCCTCTAGCGGGAGTTATAATGAGCAGTTCTTC.

This clone appeared a few times. The chain couples TRBV30 to TRBJ2-4; the match to TRBD2 covers 9 bases. Looked up from germline, CDR1 is GTSNPN and CDR2 is SVGIG (reference sequence). With 2 bases clipped from V and 3 bases from J, the junction kept 23 bases outside the gene matches. This CDR3 region has 21 residues. CDR3 bases: TGTGCCTGGAGTCTTACCCTCGGGATAGCGGGAGAACGGATAGGCAAAAACATTCAGTACTTC. Its translation is CAWSLTLGIAGERIGKNIQYF.

This clone occurred a few times. The chain employs TRBV7-9 and TRBJ2-5; D is perhaps TRBD2 (5 bases). Germline CDR1 reads SEHNR; CDR2 reads FQNEAQ (reference sequence). CDR3 length equals 13 residues. V lost 3 bases and J lost 5, with 10 bases in between. For the CDR3, the DNA is TGTGCCAGCAGCTTTGCGGGTCGGGAGACCCAGTACTTC. Its translation is CASSFAGRETQYF.

The chain is built from TRBV5-4 and TRBJ1-2, with D possibly being TRBD1 (6 bases). V gave up 0 bases and J gave up 7 bases, with 7 bases separating them. The germline CDR1 and CDR2 sequences are SGHNT and YYREEE (reference sequence). This CDR3 spans 12 amino acids. The CDR3 DNA reads as TGTGCCAGCAGCTTGGAGGGGGTTGGCTACACCTTC. Its protein is CASSLEGVGYTF. Drawing the rest from reference TRBV5-4 and TRBJ1-2, the complete variable domain is ETGVTQSPTHLIKTRGQQVTLRCSSQSGHNTVSWYQQALGQGPQFIFQYYREEENGRGNFPPRFSGLQFPNYSSELNVNALELDDSALYLCASSLEGVGYTFGSGTRLTVV.

The chain combines TRBV6-1 with TRBJ2-3, with 7 bases aligning to TRBD1. Per the germline V gene, CDR1 is MNHNS and CDR2 is SASEGT. There are 17 residues in the CDR3. V gave up 1 base and J gave up 2 bases; unmatched junction bases: 9. The CDR3 sequence is CASSEGPGTVLTDTQYF. The CDR3 DNA reads as TGTGCCAGCAGTGAAGGACCTGGGACAGTTCTCACAGATACGCAGTATTTT.

The chain is built from TRBV21-1 and TRBJ2-2; the D call of TRBD1 is as the table states it, not checked on the DNA. TRBV21-1 constitutes a pseudogene. The CDR3 runs to 18 residues. The CDR3 region is CASSNGQGPTMNTGELFF. In DNA, the CDR3 is TGTGCCAGCAGCAACGGACAGGGGCCAACTATGAACACCGGGGAGCTGTTTTTT.

This rearrangement joins TRBV5-4 to TRBJ2-3; D not certain. The CDR3 spans 15 residues. Trimming left V 3 bases short and J 2 bases short, with 13 bases between. In germline, CDR1 is SGHNT, CDR2 YYREEE (reference sequence). The chain's CDR3 is CASSSFADITDTQYF. CDR3 sequence (DNA): TGTGCCAGCAGCTCCTTCGCGGATATCACAGATACGCAGTATTTT.

This clone showed up just a few times. The genes are TRBV10-3 and TRBJ1-1, with D hard to call. V lost 3 bases and J 12 bases, leaving 20 bases between the germline ends. This CDR3 comprises 14 residues. The germline V gene encodes CDR1 ENHRY and CDR2 SYGVKD. CDR3 residues: CAISDPDGVGMTFF. Written as DNA, the CDR3 is TGTGCCATCAGTGATCCGGACGGGGTAGGTATGACTTTCTTT.

This clone was observed a handful of times. This sequence joins TRBV11-2 and TRBJ1-4; a possible D gene is TRBD1 (5 bases). The CDR3 is 15 residues long. Germline assignment: CDR1 SGHAT and CDR2 FQNNGV. Trimming left V 5 bases short and J 8 bases short, with 18 bases between. CDR3 amino acids: CASSPGHFDEEKLFF. CDR3 in DNA: TGTGCCAGCAGCCCCGGACACTTCGATGAGGAAAAACTGTTTTTT.

The chain is built from TRBV6-1 and TRBJ2-5, with D possibly TRBD1 on 6 matching bases. TRBJ2-7 explains the end of the DNA better; the J call may be wrong. This CDR3 contains 12 residues. Germline values: CDR1 MNHNS, CDR2 SASEGT. The DNA for the CDR3 is TGTGCCAGCAACAAACAGGGCACCGAGCAGTACTTC. Its protein is CASNKQGTEQYF.

This clone was detected a few times. The chain uses TRBV4-1 and TRBJ1-4, with TRBD1 matching 7 bases. J lost 3 bases, V lost 10 bases, and 8 bases had no gene match. The germline V gene encodes CDR1 MGHRA and CDR2 YSYEKL. The CDR3 covers 14 residues. The CDR3 nucleotides are TGCGCCACCTTATCGACAGGGCCTAATGAAAAACTGTTTTTT. It specifies CATLSTGPNEKLFF.

The rearrangement joins TRBV7-2 to TRBJ2-1; D uncertain. The V gene lost 5 bases and the J gene lost 4 bases, with 9 bases spanning the gap. This CDR3 comprises 13 residues. CDR1 is SGHTA, CDR2 FQGNSA, per germline. The CDR3 coding sequence is TGTGCCAGCAGCCGTCCCCTATACAATGAGCAGTTCTTC. Translated, it gives CASSRPLYNEQFF. The whole variable domain, filled in from reference TRBV7-2 and TRBJ2-1, reads GAGVSQSPSNKVTEKGKDVELRCDPISGHTALYWYRQSLGQGLEFLIYFQGNSAPDKSGLPSDRFSAERTGGSVSTLTIQRTQQEDSAVYLCASSRPLYNEQFFGPGTRLTVL.

This clone was recorded only once. J is TRBJ2-1 and V is TRBV5-1; 9 bases fit TRBD2. This CDR3 is built from 15 residues. Germline V CDR1 and CDR2: SGHRS, YFSETQ. V was clipped by 4 bases and J by 4 bases; unmatched bases: 6. CDR3: CASSGRTSAYNEQFF. DNA of the CDR3: TGCGCCAGCAGCGGAAGGACTAGCGCGTACAATGAGCAGTTCTTC.

The V call is TRBV7-2, the J call TRBJ2-3, with TRBD2 matching 7 bases. Germline V gene lookup returns CDR1 SGHTA and CDR2 FQGNSA. After removal of 2 bases from V and 0 bases from J, the junction contained 2 bases not matched to a gene. This CDR3 spans 15 amino acids. In DNA form, the CDR3 reads TGTGCCAGCAGCTTACAAGCGGGGAGCACAGATACGCAGTATTTT. Amino acids: CASSLQAGSTDTQYF. The whole variable domain, filled in from reference TRBV7-2 and TRBJ2-3, reads GAGVSQSPSNKVTEKGKDVELRCDPISGHTALYWYRQSLGQGLEFLIYFQGNSAPDKSGLPSDRFSAERTGGSVSTLTIQRTQQEDSAVYLCASSLQAGSTDTQYFGPGTRLTVL.

This chain connects TRBV19 to TRBJ1-2, with D perhaps matching TRBD1 (5 bases). The CDR3 has 15 residues. V lost 0 bases, J lost 2 bases, and 10 bases lay in between. Per the germline V gene, CDR1 is LNHDA and CDR2 is SQIVND (reference sequence). Here the CDR3 reads CASSIEAGQNYGYTF. The CDR3 DNA sequence: TGTGCCAGTAGTATAGAGGCGGGGCAGAACTATGGCTACACCTTC.

As DNA, the CDR3 is TGTGCCTGGAGTGTTCGGGGGGCTAACTATGGCTACACCTTC. Encoded protein: CAWSVRGANYGYTF. The chain employs TRBV30 and TRBJ1-2; a weak D match, TRBD1 (5 bases). The V end was cut by 0 bases, the J end by 0 bases, with 8 bases between. The germline CDR1 and CDR2 sequences are GTSNPN and SVGIG (reference sequence). The CDR3 loop spans 14 amino acids.

The chain couples TRBV10-1 to TRBJ2-2; a possible D gene is TRBD1 (6 bases). Per germline, CDR1 WNHNN and CDR2 SYGVQD (reference sequence). This CDR3 has 14 amino acids. The V gene lost 6 bases and the J gene lost 0 bases, with 8 bases spanning the gap. The CDR3 is CASRDSSNTGELFF. The CDR3 region has the DNA TGCGCCAGCAGGGACAGTTCGAACACCGGGGAGCTGTTTTTT.

V is TRBV10-1 and J is TRBJ2-7; 8 bases fit TRBD2. The CDR3 has 15 amino acids. After removal of 2 bases from V and 2 bases from J, the junction contained 5 bases not matched to a gene. Germline CDR1 and CDR2: WNHNN and SYGVQD (reference sequence). The CDR3 loop reads CASSEKIAGTYEQYF. CDR3 DNA sequence: TGCGCCAGCAGTGAGAAGATAGCGGGGACCTACGAGCAGTACTTC.

The table lists this clone with a few counts. The chain employs TRBV18 and TRBJ2-7; the match to TRBD2 covers 7 bases. The germline V gene has CDR1 KGHSH and CDR2 LQKENI. This CDR3 contains 15 residues. Trimming at V came to 0 bases and at J to 4 bases, leaving 6 bases not matched to a gene. The CDR3 DNA is TGTGCCAGCTCACCACCGTTCGGCGGGAGTTACGAGCAGTACTTC. As protein: CASSPPFGGSYEQYF.

The genes are TRBV5-1 and TRBJ1-5; 12 bases are a match to TRBD1. The CDR3 runs 15 residues. Looked up from germline, CDR1 is SGHRS and CDR2 is YFSETQ. Trimming removed 4 bases from V and 6 bases from J; junction bases left unmatched: 5. DNA of the CDR3: TGCGCCAGCAGCCCCGGGACAGGGGGCAGTCAGCCCCAGCATTTT. Translated, it gives CASSPGTGGSQPQHF.

The chain has TRBV5-1 and TRBJ2-7; TRBD2 might be the D (5 bases). The CDR3 has 15 amino acids. In germline, CDR1 is SGHRS, CDR2 YFSETQ. Trimming removed 4 bases from V and 3 bases from J, with 17 bases in between. CDR3 coding DNA: TGCGCCAGCAGCCACGGGCCCGGAGAGGGCTACGAGCAGTACTTC. Protein: CASSHGPGEGYEQYF.

This chain connects TRBV5-4 to TRBJ2-7, with D possibly TRBD2 on 6 matching bases. V gave up 4 bases and J gave up 1 base, with 12 bases separating them. The CDR3 extends over 14 amino acids. Per germline, CDR1 SGHNT and CDR2 YYREEE (reference sequence). The CDR3 loop reads CASSPSGRSYEQYF. In DNA, the CDR3 is TGTGCCAGCAGCCCCTCGGGGAGGTCCTACGAGCAGTACTTC.